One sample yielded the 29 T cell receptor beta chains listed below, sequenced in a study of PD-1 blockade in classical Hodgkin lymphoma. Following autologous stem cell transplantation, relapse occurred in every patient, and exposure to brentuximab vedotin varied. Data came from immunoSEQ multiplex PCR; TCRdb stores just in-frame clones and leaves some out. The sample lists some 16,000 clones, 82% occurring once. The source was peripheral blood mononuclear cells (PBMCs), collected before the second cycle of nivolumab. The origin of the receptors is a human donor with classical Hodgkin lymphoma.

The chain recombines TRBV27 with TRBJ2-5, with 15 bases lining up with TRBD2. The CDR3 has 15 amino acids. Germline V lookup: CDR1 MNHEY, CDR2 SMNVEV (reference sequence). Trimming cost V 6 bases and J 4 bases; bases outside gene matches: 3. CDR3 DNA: TGTGCCAGCAGGGGACTAGCGGGGGGAGGAGAGACCCAGTACTTC. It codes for CASRGLAGGGETQYF.

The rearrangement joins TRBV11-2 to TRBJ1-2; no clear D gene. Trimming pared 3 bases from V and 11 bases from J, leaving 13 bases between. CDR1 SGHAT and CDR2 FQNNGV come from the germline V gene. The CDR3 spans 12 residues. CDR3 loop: CASSFAVGGYTF. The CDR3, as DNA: TGTGCCAGCAGCTTCGCTGTGGGAGGGTACACCTTC.

CDR3 region: CATHRGVTTGGYTF. CDR3 DNA sequence: TGTGCCACTCATAGAGGAGTTACCACCGGAGGCTACACCTTC. The gene calls are TRBV28 and TRBJ1-2, with D uncertain. V was pared by 10 bases and J by 8 bases, with 23 bases between. CDR3 length: 14 residues. Per germline, CDR1 MDHEN and CDR2 SYDVKM.

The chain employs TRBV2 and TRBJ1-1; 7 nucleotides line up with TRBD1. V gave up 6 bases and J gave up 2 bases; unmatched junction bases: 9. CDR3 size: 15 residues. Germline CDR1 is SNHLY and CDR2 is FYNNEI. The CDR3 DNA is TGTGCCAGCAGGATACAGGGGATGGCCAACACTGAAGCTTTCTTT. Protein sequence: CASRIQGMANTEAFF.

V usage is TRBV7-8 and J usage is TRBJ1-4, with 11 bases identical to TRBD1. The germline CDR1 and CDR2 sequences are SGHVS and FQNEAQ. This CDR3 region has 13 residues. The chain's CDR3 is CAAGGTGGGELFF. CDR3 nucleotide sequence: TGTGCGGCCGGGGGGACAGGGGGTGGAGAACTGTTTTTT. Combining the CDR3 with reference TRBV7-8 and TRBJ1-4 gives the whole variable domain GAGVSQSPRYKVAKRGQDVALRCDPISGHVSLFWYQQALGQGPEFLTYFQNEAQLDKSGLPSDRFFAERPEGSVSTLKIQRTQQEDSAVYLCAAGGTGGGELFFGSGTQLSVL.

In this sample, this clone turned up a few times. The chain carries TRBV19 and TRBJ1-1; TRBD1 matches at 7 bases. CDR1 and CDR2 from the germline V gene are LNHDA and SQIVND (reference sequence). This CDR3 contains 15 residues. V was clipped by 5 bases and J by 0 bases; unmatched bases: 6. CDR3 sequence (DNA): TGTGCCAGTAGTCTCGGGACAGCCATGAACACTGAAGCTTTCTTT. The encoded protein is CASSLGTAMNTEAFF.

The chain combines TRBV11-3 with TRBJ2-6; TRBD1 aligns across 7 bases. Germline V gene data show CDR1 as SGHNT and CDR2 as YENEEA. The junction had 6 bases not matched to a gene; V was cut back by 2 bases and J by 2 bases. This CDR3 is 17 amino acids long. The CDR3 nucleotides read TGTGCCAGCAGCTTAAGGACAGGTTCAGCTGGGGCCAACGTCCTGACTTTC. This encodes CASSLRTGSAGANVLTF.

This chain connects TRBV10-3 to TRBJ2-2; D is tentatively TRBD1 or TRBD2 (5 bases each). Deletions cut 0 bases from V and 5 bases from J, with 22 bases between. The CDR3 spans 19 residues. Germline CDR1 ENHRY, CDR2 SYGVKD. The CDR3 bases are TGTGCCATCAGTGAGTCTGGCTTAGGTTCGAGGGGCCGGACCGGGGAGCTGTTTTTT. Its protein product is CAISESGLGSRGRTGELFF.

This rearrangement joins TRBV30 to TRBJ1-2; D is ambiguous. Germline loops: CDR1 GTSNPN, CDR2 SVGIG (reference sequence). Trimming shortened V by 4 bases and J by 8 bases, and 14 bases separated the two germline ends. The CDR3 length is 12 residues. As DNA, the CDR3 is TGTGCCTGGACAGATAACCGGAGAGGCTACACCTTC. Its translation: CAWTDNRRGYTF.

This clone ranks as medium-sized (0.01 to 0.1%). The CDR3 DNA is TGTGCCAGTGGCCAACAGGACAGGATTAATGAAAAACTGTTTTTT. Protein sequence: CASGQQDRINEKLFF. V is TRBV19 and J is TRBJ1-4; 7 positions match TRBD1. V lost 8 bases, J lost 4 bases, and 10 bases stayed unmatched. CDR1 and CDR2 from the germline V gene are LNHDA and SQIVND (reference sequence). There are 15 residues in the CDR3. Drawing the rest from reference TRBV19 and TRBJ1-4, the complete variable domain is DGGITQSPKYLFRKEGQNVTLSCEQNLNHDAMYWYRQDPGQGLRLIYYSQIVNDFQKGDIAEGYSVSREKKESFPLTVTSAQKNPTAFYLCASGQQDRINEKLFFGSGTQLSVL.

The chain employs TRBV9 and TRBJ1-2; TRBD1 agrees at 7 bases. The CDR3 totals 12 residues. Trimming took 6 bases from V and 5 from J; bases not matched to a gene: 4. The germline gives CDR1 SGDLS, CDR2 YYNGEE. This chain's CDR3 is CASTQGQYGYTF. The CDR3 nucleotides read TGTGCCAGCACCCAGGGACAGTATGGCTACACCTTC.

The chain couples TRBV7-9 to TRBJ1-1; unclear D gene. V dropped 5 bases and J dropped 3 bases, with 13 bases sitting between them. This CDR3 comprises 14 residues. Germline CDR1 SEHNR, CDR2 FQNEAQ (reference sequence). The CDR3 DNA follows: TGTGCCAGCAGCCTCATGGGGAGGCACACTGAAGCTTTCTTT. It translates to CASSLMGRHTEAFF.

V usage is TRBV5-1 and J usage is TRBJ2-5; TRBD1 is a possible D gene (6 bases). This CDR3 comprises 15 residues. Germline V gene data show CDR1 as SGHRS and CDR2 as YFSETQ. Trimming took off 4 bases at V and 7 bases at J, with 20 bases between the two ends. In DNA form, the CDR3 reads TGCGCCAGCAGCCCGGACAGTATGCCCAGGGGGACCCAGTACTTC. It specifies CASSPDSMPRGTQYF.

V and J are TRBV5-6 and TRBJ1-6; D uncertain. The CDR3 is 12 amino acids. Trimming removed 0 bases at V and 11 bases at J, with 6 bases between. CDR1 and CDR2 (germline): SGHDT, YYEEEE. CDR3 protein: CASSLEQTPLHF. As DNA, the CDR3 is TGTGCCAGCAGCTTGGAACAGACACCCCTCCACTTT.

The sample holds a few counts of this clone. The CDR3 spells CASSLGQGGYQPQHF. CDR3 coding DNA: TGTGCCAGCAGTTTAGGGCAGGGAGGTTATCAGCCCCAGCATTTT. The chain employs TRBV27 and TRBJ1-5, with D possibly being TRBD1 (5 bases). The V gene's germline CDR1 is MNHEY and CDR2 SMNVEV (reference sequence). Trimming left V 2 bases short and J 5 bases short, with 13 bases between. The CDR3 sequence is 15 residues long.

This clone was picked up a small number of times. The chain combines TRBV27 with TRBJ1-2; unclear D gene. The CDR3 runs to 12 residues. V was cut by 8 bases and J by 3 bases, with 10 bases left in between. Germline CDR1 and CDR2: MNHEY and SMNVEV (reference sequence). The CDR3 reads CASRSWDYGYTF. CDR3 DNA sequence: TGTGCCAGCCGCTCCTGGGACTATGGCTACACCTTC.

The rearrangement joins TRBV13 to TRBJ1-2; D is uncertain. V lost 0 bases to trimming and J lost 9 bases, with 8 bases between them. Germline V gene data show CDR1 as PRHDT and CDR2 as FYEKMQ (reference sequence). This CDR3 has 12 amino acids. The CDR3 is CASSLGGYSYTF. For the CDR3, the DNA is TGTGCCAGCAGCTTAGGAGGATATAGCTACACCTTC.

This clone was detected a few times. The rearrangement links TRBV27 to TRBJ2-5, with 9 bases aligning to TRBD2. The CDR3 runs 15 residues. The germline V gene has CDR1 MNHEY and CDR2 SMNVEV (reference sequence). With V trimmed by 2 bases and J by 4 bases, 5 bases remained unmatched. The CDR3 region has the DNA TGTGCCAGCAGTTTAGCCAGCGGGGGGCGAGAGACCCAGTACTTC. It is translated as CASSLASGGRETQYF.

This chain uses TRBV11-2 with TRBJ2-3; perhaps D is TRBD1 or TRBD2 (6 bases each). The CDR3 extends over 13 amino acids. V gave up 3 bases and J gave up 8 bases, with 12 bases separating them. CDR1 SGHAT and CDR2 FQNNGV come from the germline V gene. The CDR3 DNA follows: TGTGCCAGCAGCTTGGAAACGGGGGCTACGCAGTATTTT. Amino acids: CASSLETGATQYF. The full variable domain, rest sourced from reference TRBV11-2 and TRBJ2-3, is EAGVAQSPRYKIIEKRQSVAFWCNPISGHATLYWYQQILGQGPKLLIQFQNNGVVDDSQLPKDRFSAERLKGVDSTLKIQPAKLEDSAVYLCASSLETGATQYFGPGTRLTVL.

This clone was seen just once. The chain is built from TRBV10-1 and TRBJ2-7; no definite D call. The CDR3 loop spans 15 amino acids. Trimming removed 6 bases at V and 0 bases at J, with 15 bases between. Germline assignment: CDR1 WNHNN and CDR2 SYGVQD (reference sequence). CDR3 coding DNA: TGCGCCAGCAGGCGTAGGGCACCGATCTCCTACGAGCAGTACTTC. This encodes CASRRRAPISYEQYF.

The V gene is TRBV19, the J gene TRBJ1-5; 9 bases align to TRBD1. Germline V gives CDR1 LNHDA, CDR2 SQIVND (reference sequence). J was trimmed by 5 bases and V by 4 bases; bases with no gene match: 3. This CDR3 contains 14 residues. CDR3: CASSRRQGDQPQHF. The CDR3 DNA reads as TGTGCCAGTAGTAGAAGACAGGGGGATCAGCCCCAGCATTTT.

In nucleotides, the CDR3 is TGCAGTGCTAAAGATGTTTCTGAAGCTTTCTTT. Its protein is CSAKDVSEAFF. The rearrangement uses TRBV20-1 and TRBJ1-1; D remains unclear. With 4 bases removed from V and 6 bases from J, the gap between germline ends came to 9 bases. The CDR3 extends over 11 amino acids. CDR1 is DFQATT, CDR2 SNEGSKA, per germline (reference sequence).

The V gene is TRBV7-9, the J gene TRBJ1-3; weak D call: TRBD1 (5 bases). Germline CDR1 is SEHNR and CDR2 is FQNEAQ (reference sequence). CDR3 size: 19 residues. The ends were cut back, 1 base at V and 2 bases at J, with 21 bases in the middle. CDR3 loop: CASSLDSWAGKGAGNTIYF. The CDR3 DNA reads TGTGCCAGCAGCTTAGATTCTTGGGCAGGGAAGGGTGCTGGAAACACCATATATTTT.

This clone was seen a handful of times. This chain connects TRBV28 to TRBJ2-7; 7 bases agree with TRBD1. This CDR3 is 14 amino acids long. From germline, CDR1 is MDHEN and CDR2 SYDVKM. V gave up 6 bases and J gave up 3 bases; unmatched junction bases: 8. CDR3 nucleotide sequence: TGTGCCAGCAGGCTGACAGGGTACCTCTACGAGCAGTACTTC. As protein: CASRLTGYLYEQYF.

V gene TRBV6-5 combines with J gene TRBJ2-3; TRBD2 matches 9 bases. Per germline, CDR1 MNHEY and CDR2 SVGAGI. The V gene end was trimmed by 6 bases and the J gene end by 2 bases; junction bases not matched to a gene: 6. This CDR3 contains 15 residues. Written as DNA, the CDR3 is TGTGCCAGCAGGGCTAGCGGGGCCCTCACAGATACGCAGTATTTT. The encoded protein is CASRASGALTDTQYF.

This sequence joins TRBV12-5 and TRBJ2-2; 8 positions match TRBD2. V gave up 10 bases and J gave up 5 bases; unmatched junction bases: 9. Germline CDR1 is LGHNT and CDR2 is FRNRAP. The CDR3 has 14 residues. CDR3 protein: CATGPSGGTGELFF. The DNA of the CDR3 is TGTGCTACCGGGCCCAGCGGGGGTACCGGGGAGCTGTTTTTT.

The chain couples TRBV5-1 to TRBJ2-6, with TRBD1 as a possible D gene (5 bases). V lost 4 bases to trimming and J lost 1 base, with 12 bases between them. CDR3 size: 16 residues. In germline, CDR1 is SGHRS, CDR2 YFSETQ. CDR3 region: CASSTGRQSGANVLTF. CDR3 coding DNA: TGCGCCAGCAGCACAGGACGGCAATCTGGGGCCAACGTCCTGACTTTC.

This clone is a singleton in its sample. In nucleotides, the CDR3 is TGTGCCAGCAGCTTGGGGGCTGTAAGGGGCTCCATATATTTT. Protein sequence: CASSLGAVRGSIYF. The chain links TRBV5-6 to TRBJ1-3; possibly TRBD1 for D (5 bases). Germline-derived CDR1 and CDR2 are SGHDT and YYEEEE. The CDR3 spans 14 residues. Trimming pared 0 bases from V and 11 bases from J, leaving 15 bases between.

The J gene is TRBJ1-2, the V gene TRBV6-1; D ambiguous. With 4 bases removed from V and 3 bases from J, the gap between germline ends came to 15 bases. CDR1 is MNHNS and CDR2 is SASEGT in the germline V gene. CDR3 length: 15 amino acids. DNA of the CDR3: TGTGCCAGCAGTGCCCAACCGGACGGTTACTATGGCTACACCTTC. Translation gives CASSAQPDGYYGYTF.